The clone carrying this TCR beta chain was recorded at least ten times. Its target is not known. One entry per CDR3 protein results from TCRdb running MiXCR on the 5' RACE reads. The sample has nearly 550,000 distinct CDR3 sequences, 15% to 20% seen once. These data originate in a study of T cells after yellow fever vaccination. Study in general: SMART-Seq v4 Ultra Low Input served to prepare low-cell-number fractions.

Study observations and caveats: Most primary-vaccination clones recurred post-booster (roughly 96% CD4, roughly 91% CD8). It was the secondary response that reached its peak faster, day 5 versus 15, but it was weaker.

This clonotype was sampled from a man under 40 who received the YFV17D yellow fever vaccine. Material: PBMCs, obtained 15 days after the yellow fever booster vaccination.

CDR3 sequence: CSADRGGTSGRGNEQFF. CDR3 bases: TGCAGTGCTGACAGGGGGGGAACTAGCGGGAGGGGGAATGAGCAGTTCTTC. The chain combines TRBV20-1 with TRBJ2-1; 13 bases line up with TRBD2. The V gene end was trimmed by 5 bases and the J gene end by 7 bases; junction bases not matched to a gene: 14. The CDR3 contains 17 residues. CDR1 is DFQATT and CDR2 is SNEGSKA in the germline V gene (reference sequence).